A single sample is the source of the 26 T cell receptor beta chains below, sequenced in a study of blood T cell repertoires in COVID-19. Using immunoSEQ multiplex PCR, the repertoire was profiled, and TCRdb retains in-frame clones only, with some absent. This sample has 160,000 or so clones, with more than 85% found just once. The sample comprised peripheral blood. The receptors were gathered from a woman between 55 and 75 years old with COVID-19, enrolled during active disease.

The V call is TRBV7-2, the J call TRBJ1-4; TRBD1 is a possible D gene (6 bases). Germline loops: CDR1 SGHTA, CDR2 FQGNSA. Trimming pared 5 bases from V and 0 bases from J, leaving 16 bases between. The CDR3 contains 17 residues. This chain's CDR3 is CASSVRGGRATNEKLFF. For the CDR3, the DNA is TGTGCCAGCAGCGTAAGAGGGGGACGAGCAACTAATGAAAAACTGTTTTTT.

The V call is TRBV15, the J call TRBJ1-2; no reliable D call. This CDR3 has 13 amino acids. V lost 2 bases and J 1 base, leaving 5 bases between the germline ends. From germline, CDR1 is LNHNV and CDR2 YYDKDF (reference sequence). The CDR3, as DNA: TGTGCCACCAGCAGACCCTTTAACTATGGCTACACCTTC. Amino acids: CATSRPFNYGYTF.

This clone showed up just a few times. V usage is TRBV19 and J usage is TRBJ1-6, with a possible D match to TRBD1 (6 bases). The length of the CDR3 is 16 residues. Germline V gene sequence: CDR1 LNHDA, CDR2 SQIVND (reference sequence). V was trimmed by 5 bases and J by 10 bases, leaving 21 bases between them. This CDR3 is CASSYTRTGSGSPLHF. The CDR3 DNA reads as TGTGCCAGTAGTTACACTAGAACAGGGTCTGGGTCACCCCTCCACTTT.

The J gene is TRBJ2-3, the V gene TRBV4-2, with 9 bases aligning to TRBD2. J lost 1 base, V lost 0 bases, and 2 bases had no gene match. The length of the CDR3 is 16 residues. Germline CDR1 reads LGHNA; CDR2 reads YNFKEQ. The CDR3 spells CASSQEVAGGTDTQYF. CDR3 sequence (DNA): TGTGCCAGCAGCCAAGAGGTAGCGGGGGGCACAGATACGCAGTATTTT.

The rearrangement uses TRBV30 and TRBJ1-5; the D is unclear. The CDR3 runs to 13 residues. Trimming stripped 1 base from V and 1 base from J, with 5 bases between. From germline, CDR1 is GTSNPN and CDR2 SVGIG (reference sequence). CDR3 DNA sequence: TGTGCCTGGAGTGGCAGGAGCAATCAGCCCCAGCATTTT. It encodes CAWSGRSNQPQHF.

The V gene is TRBV18, the J gene TRBJ1-5; 11 positions agree with TRBD1. V was pared by 5 bases and J by 4 bases, with 1 base of the junction left unmatched. The germline CDR1 and CDR2 sequences are KGHSH and LQKENI. The CDR3 contains 14 residues. The CDR3 sequence is CASSGDRGNQPQHF. CDR3 in DNA: TGTGCCAGCTCAGGGGACAGGGGGAATCAGCCCCAGCATTTT.

The chain is built from TRBV6-2 or TRBV6-3 and TRBJ1-2; D remains ambiguous. The V end lost 4 bases, the J end lost 2 bases, and 8 bases lay between the germline ends. Looked up from germline, CDR1 is MNHEY and CDR2 is SVGEGT. CDR3 size: 13 residues. The DNA of the CDR3 is TGTGCCAGCAGTTTAACAGAGAACTATGGCTACACCTTC. Protein sequence: CASSLTENYGYTF.

The genes are TRBV11-3 and TRBJ1-1; TRBD1 aligns across 9 bases. V was pared by 5 bases and J by 5 bases, with 12 bases of the junction left unmatched. The CDR3 has 16 residues. Germline V gives CDR1 SGHNT, CDR2 YENEEA. In DNA form, the CDR3 reads TGTGCCAGCAGCCCACGGGACAGGGAGGTTTGGACTGAAGCTTTCTTT. As protein: CASSPRDREVWTEAFF.

The V gene is TRBV7-2, the J gene TRBJ1-4, with TRBD1 matching over 9 bases. V was clipped by 5 bases and J by 8 bases; unmatched bases: 6. CDR1 and CDR2 from the germline V gene are SGHTA and FQGNSA. This CDR3 spans 14 amino acids. The CDR3 sequence is CASSSGQGREKLFF. As DNA, the CDR3 is TGTGCCAGCAGCAGTGGACAGGGGCGGGAAAAACTGTTTTTT.

This clone came up a few times. The chain joins TRBV7-2 to TRBJ2-5; D is unclear. The CDR3 loop spans 11 amino acids. In germline, CDR1 is SGHTA, CDR2 FQGNSA. Deletions cut 2 bases from V and 7 bases from J, with 5 bases between. CDR3 DNA sequence: TGTGCCAGCAGCTTAACCGGGACCCAGTACTTC. Amino acid sequence: CASSLTGTQYF.

The rearrangement uses TRBV6-6 and TRBJ2-3; possibly TRBD1 for D (6 bases). Germline V lookup: CDR1 MNHNY, CDR2 SVGAGI (reference sequence). V was shortened by 6 bases and J by 3 bases, with 31 bases between the two germline ends. This CDR3 is 20 amino acids long. The CDR3 protein is CASRRGTGSRYPGQTDTQYF. CDR3 nucleotide sequence: TGTGCCAGCAGGCGAGGAACAGGGTCCCGATACCCGGGACAAACAGATACGCAGTATTTT.

A few counts support this clone. This chain connects TRBV13 to TRBJ1-6, with D perhaps TRBD1 (5 bases). The CDR3 runs to 18 residues. Per the germline V gene, CDR1 is PRHDT and CDR2 is FYEKMQ (reference sequence). The germline V and J ends were trimmed by 3 bases and 7 bases, with 22 bases remaining between them. In DNA form, the CDR3 reads TGTGCCAGCAGCTTGTTTTGGCGTCGCACGTCAGGGAATTCACCCCTCCACTTT. It is translated as CASSLFWRRTSGNSPLHF. The whole variable domain, remainder taken from reference TRBV13 and TRBJ1-6, is AAGVIQSPRHLIKEKRETATLKCYPIPRHDTVYWYQQGPGQDPQFLISFYEKMQSDKGSIPDRFSAQQFSDYHSELNMSSLELGDSALYFCASSLFWRRTSGNSPLHFGNGTRLTVT.

The rearrangement joins TRBV15 to TRBJ2-7; 8 bases map to TRBD1. Losses at the gene ends were 3 bases for V and 7 bases for J; bases not matched to a gene: 5. The V gene's germline CDR1 is LNHNV and CDR2 YYDKDF (reference sequence). CDR3 length: 13 amino acids. The CDR3 region is CATSRQGASEQYF. The CDR3 coding sequence is TGTGCCACCAGCAGGCAGGGGGCGTCGGAGCAGTACTTC. The entire variable domain, with the rest obtained from reference TRBV15 and TRBJ2-7, is as follows: DAMVIQNPRYQVTQFGKPVTLSCSQTLNHNVMYWYQQKSSQAPKLLFHYYDKDFNNEADTPDNFQSRRPNTSFCFLDIRSPGLGDTAMYLCATSRQGASEQYFGPGTRLTVT.

The chain links TRBV7-2 to TRBJ1-5, with a weak D call TRBD1 (6 bases). Between the trimmed V and J ends, which lost 4 bases and 2 bases, there was a span of 9 bases. CDR1 and CDR2 (germline): SGHTA, FQGNSA. The CDR3 is 14 amino acids. CDR3 sequence (DNA): TGTGCCAGCAGCTCAGCAGGGGGCAATCAGCCCCAGCATTTT. It codes for CASSSAGGNQPQHF.

This clone was seen a few times. The chain uses TRBV7-2 and TRBJ1-1; D gene unclear. Trimming cost V 3 bases and J 3 bases, with 14 bases left between them. The CDR3 has 15 amino acids. The germline V gene has CDR1 SGHTA and CDR2 FQGNSA. CDR3 sequence (DNA): TGTGCCAGCAGCTTGAGCCCCGGAGGGCACACTGAAGCTTTCTTT. Protein sequence: CASSLSPGGHTEAFF.

The chain combines TRBV9 with TRBJ1-2; TRBD1 agrees at 7 bases. Per germline, CDR1 SGDLS and CDR2 YYNGEE. This CDR3 spans 15 amino acids. J gave up 5 bases and V 4 bases, and 11 bases lay outside the gene matches. This CDR3 is CASSILPGQHYGYTF. DNA of the CDR3: TGTGCCAGCAGCATTCTGCCGGGACAGCATTATGGCTACACCTTC.

This clone showed up just once. The V gene is TRBV6-5, the J gene TRBJ2-5, with a weak D call TRBD1 (6 bases). V gave up 4 bases and J gave up 4 bases, with 13 bases separating them. This CDR3 is 14 amino acids long. Germline values: CDR1 MNHEY, CDR2 SVGAGI. The CDR3 coding sequence is TGTGCCAGCAGTTCAGGGGTCTTAAGAGAGACCCAGTACTTC. Residues: CASSSGVLRETQYF.

The chain carries TRBV19 and TRBJ1-4; 7 positions agree with TRBD1. Germline V CDR1 and CDR2: LNHDA, SQIVND (reference sequence). The CDR3 spans 14 residues. J lost 4 bases, V lost 5 bases, and 4 bases had no gene match. The CDR3: CASSGTVDNEKLFF. The CDR3 DNA reads TGTGCCAGTAGTGGGACAGTAGATAATGAAAAACTGTTTTTT.

The chain couples TRBV19 to TRBJ1-1; no clear D. The CDR3 has 12 amino acids. Germline V lookup: CDR1 LNHDA, CDR2 SQIVND (reference sequence). V was clipped by 6 bases and J by 0 bases, with 5 bases between them. CDR3 in amino acids: CASSPVNTEAFF. The CDR3, as DNA: TGTGCCAGTAGCCCGGTGAACACTGAAGCTTTCTTT.

This sequence joins TRBV3-1 (or the pseudogene TRBV3-2) and TRBJ2-3; 9 bases match TRBD2. The CDR3 has 18 residues. The ends lost 4 bases at V and 5 bases at J; junction bases unmatched: 16. The V gene's germline CDR1 is LGHDT and CDR2 YNNKEL (reference sequence). CDR3 loop: CASSRVAGGPVQVDTQYF. The CDR3 DNA sequence: TGTGCCAGCAGCCGGGTGGCGGGGGGGCCAGTCCAGGTAGATACGCAGTATTTT.

The chain employs TRBV19 and TRBJ1-2, with 9 bases lining up with TRBD1. The CDR3 runs 17 residues. Germline values: CDR1 LNHDA, CDR2 SQIVND (reference sequence). Trimming cost V 4 bases and J 5 bases; bases outside gene matches: 14. This CDR3 reads CASSSPPGQGPNYGYTF. DNA of the CDR3: TGTGCCAGTAGTAGCCCGCCGGGACAGGGACCGAATTATGGCTACACCTTC. The complete variable domain, with remaining parts taken from reference TRBV19 and TRBJ1-2, reads DGGITQSPKYLFRKEGQNVTLSCEQNLNHDAMYWYRQDPGQGLRLIYYSQIVNDFQKGDIAEGYSVSREKKESFPLTVTSAQKNPTAFYLCASSSPPGQGPNYGYTFGSGTRLTVV.

The chain recombines TRBV7-9 with TRBJ1-1; the D is unclear. Germline lookup yields CDR1 SEHNR and CDR2 FQNEAQ (reference sequence). V gave up 1 base and J gave up 4 bases, with 10 bases separating them. The CDR3 is 14 residues long. CDR3 nucleotides: TGTGCCAGCAGCTTAGAAACCACTTTCACTGAAGCTTTCTTT. It translates to CASSLETTFTEAFF.

J is TRBJ2-5 and V is TRBV7-3, with a possible D match to TRBD1 (6 bases). The CDR3 contains 15 residues. V was shortened by 2 bases and J by 7 bases, with 17 bases between the two germline ends. Per germline, CDR1 SGHTA and CDR2 FQGTGA. CDR3 region: CASSLDSGVGATQYF. CDR3 nucleotides: TGTGCCAGCAGCTTAGATTCAGGGGTCGGGGCGACCCAGTACTTC.

J is TRBJ1-2 and V is TRBV5-6, with no clear D. V lost 4 bases, J lost 3 bases, and 13 bases lay in between. The CDR3 sequence is 14 residues long. Germline V gene data show CDR1 as SGHDT and CDR2 as YYEEEE. CDR3 residues: CASSPTRLDYGYTF. As DNA, the CDR3 is TGTGCCAGCAGCCCGACACGTTTGGACTATGGCTACACCTTC.

This chain links TRBV13 with TRBJ2-7, with 7 bases that match TRBD2. CDR3 size: 14 residues. Germline CDR1 and CDR2: PRHDT and FYEKMQ (reference sequence). V lost 7 bases, J lost 3 bases, and 9 bases stayed unmatched. CDR3 DNA: TGTGCCAGCATCCTGTCGTGGGAGGGCTACGAGCAGTACTTC. It yields the protein CASILSWEGYEQYF.

The V call is TRBV5-8, the J call TRBJ2-1; 7 nucleotides agree with TRBD1. V lost 0 bases and J lost 4; bases outside the gene matches: 4. The CDR3 sequence is 15 residues long. Germline lookup yields CDR1 SGHTS and CDR2 YDEGEE. The CDR3 here is CASSLGQGVYNEQFF. The CDR3, as DNA: TGTGCCAGCAGCTTGGGGCAGGGGGTATACAATGAGCAGTTCTTC.